One and the same sample provided the 10 T cell receptor beta chains below, sequenced in a study of blood T cell repertoires in COVID-19. Libraries were prepared by immunoSEQ multiplex PCR; TCRdb keeps only in-frame clonotypes and omits some of them. In the table there are approximately 230,000 clones, around 87% of which are singletons. Sequenced input: PBMCs or T cells enriched from blood (not recorded which). These receptors originate from a woman aged 25 to 45 with acute COVID-19.

This clone has a handful of counts. The chain links TRBV6-5 to TRBJ2-7; tentative D call: TRBD2 (6 bases). V was clipped by 8 bases and J by 2 bases, with 13 bases between them. Germline V gives CDR1 MNHEY, CDR2 SVGAGI. The CDR3 runs to 13 residues. The CDR3 bases are TGTGCCAGCGGGGGGACTTCTACCTACGAGCAGTACTTC. Its protein is CASGGTSTYEQYF.

The rearrangement uses TRBV5-4 and TRBJ2-5, with D tentatively TRBD1 (5 bases). V was clipped by 4 bases and J by 4 bases, with 17 bases between them. This CDR3 region has 15 residues. CDR1 SGHNT and CDR2 YYREEE come from the germline V gene (reference sequence). The CDR3 reads CASSRTAGIGETQYF. The CDR3 DNA follows: TGTGCCAGCAGCCGCACAGCAGGGATAGGAGAGACCCAGTACTTC.

The genes are TRBV28 and TRBJ2-7; 9 bases map to TRBD1. The CDR3 sequence is 16 residues long. Losses at the gene ends were 2 bases for V and 4 bases for J; bases not matched to a gene: 9. Germline CDR1 MDHEN, CDR2 SYDVKM. CDR3 protein: CASSLRPGQGGYEQYF. The CDR3 DNA reads TGTGCCAGCAGTTTACGGCCGGGACAGGGAGGGTACGAGCAGTACTTC.

In this sample, this clone turned up once. The chain employs TRBV29-1 and TRBJ2-3, with D perhaps TRBD2 (5 bases). The CDR3 length is 12 residues. Germline CDR1 reads SQVTM; CDR2 reads ANQGSEA. The CDR3 spells CSVSSGSDTQYF. DNA of the CDR3: TGCAGTGTCAGCAGCGGAAGCGATACGCAGTATTTT.

The J gene is TRBJ1-3, the V gene TRBV9; a weak D match, TRBD1 (6 bases). Per germline, CDR1 SGDLS and CDR2 YYNGEE. Trimming pared 0 bases from V and 6 bases from J, leaving 16 bases between. The CDR3 has 16 amino acids. The CDR3 spells CASSVAMGGPENTIYF. In DNA form, the CDR3 reads TGTGCCAGCAGCGTAGCTATGGGGGGGCCGGAAAACACCATATATTTT.

The rearrangement joins TRBV27 to TRBJ2-1, with 8 bases aligning to TRBD1. Trimming at V came to 5 bases and at J to 7 bases, leaving 10 bases not matched to a gene. CDR1 is MNHEY, CDR2 SMNVEV, per germline (reference sequence). This CDR3 contains 15 residues. Here the CDR3 DNA reads TGTGCCAGCAGTATCATCCCCAGGGGGCGAAATGAGCAGTTCTTC. Residues: CASSIIPRGRNEQFF.

The V gene is TRBV29-1, the J gene TRBJ1-3, with D perhaps TRBD1 (6 bases). This CDR3 region has 14 residues. Looked up from germline, CDR1 is SQVTM and CDR2 is ANQGSEA. V was shortened by 2 bases and J by 4 bases, with 12 bases between the two germline ends. CDR3 region: CSVEPQGLGNTIYF. As DNA, the CDR3 is TGCAGCGTTGAACCCCAGGGGCTGGGAAACACCATATATTTT.

The chain links TRBV3-1 (or the pseudogene TRBV3-2) to TRBJ1-1; possibly TRBD1 for D (5 bases). Germline-derived CDR1 and CDR2 are LGHDT and YNNKEL (reference sequence). V shed 1 base and J shed 4 bases, with 13 bases lying between them. CDR3 length equals 15 residues. The CDR3: CASSQALRGGTEAFF. The CDR3 coding sequence is TGTGCCAGCAGCCAAGCCCTACGCGGGGGCACTGAAGCTTTCTTT.

The rearrangement joins TRBV15 to TRBJ1-1; the D is unclear. There are 13 residues in the CDR3. CDR1 is LNHNV, CDR2 YYDKDF, per germline (reference sequence). With 1 base removed from V and 6 bases from J, the gap between germline ends came to 9 bases. DNA of the CDR3: TGTGCCACCAGCAGAGGGATAGCCCCTGAAGCTTTCTTT. Amino acid sequence: CATSRGIAPEAFF.

This sequence joins TRBV15 and TRBJ1-4, with TRBD1 matching over 8 bases. V shed 0 bases and J 8 bases; nucleotides not matched to a gene: 14. Germline V gene sequence: CDR1 LNHNV, CDR2 YYDKDF (reference sequence). The CDR3 totals 18 residues. CDR3 in DNA: TGTGCCACCAGCAGAGACCCCGACCCCGGACAGGGCGAGGAAAAACTGTTTTTT. This sequence encodes CATSRDPDPGQGEEKLFF.